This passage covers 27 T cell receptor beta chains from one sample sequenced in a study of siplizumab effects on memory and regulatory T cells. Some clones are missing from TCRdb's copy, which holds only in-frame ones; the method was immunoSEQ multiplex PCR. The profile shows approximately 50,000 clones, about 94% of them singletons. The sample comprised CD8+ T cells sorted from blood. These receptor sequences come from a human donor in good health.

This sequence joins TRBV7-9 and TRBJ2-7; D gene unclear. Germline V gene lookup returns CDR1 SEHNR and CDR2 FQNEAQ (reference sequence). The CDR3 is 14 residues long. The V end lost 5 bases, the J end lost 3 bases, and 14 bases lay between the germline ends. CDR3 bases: TGTGCCAGCAGCGAAAACTCGGTTTTCTACGAGCAGTACTTC. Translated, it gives CASSENSVFYEQYF.

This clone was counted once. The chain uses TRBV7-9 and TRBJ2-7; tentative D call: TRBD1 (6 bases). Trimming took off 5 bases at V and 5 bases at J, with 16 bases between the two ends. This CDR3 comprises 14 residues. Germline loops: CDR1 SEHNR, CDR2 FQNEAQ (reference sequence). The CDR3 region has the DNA TGTGCCAGCAGCCTACAGCAGGGGTCCAACGAGCAGTACTTC. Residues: CASSLQQGSNEQYF.

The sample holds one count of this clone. This CDR3 reads CASSQGVRDSTYEQYF. The CDR3 bases are TGTGCCAGCAGCCAGGGTGTTAGGGACAGCACCTACGAGCAGTACTTC. This chain connects TRBV4-2 to TRBJ2-7; 7 bases line up with TRBD1. This CDR3 is built from 16 residues. After removal of 3 bases from V and 2 bases from J, the junction contained 10 bases not matched to a gene. The germline V gene encodes CDR1 LGHNA and CDR2 YNFKEQ.

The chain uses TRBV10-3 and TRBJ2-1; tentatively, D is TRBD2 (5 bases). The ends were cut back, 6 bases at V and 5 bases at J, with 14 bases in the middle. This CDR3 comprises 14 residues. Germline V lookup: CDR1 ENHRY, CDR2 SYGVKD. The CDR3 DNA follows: TGTGCCATCAGGTCAGGCGGGTCGAACAATGAGCAGTTCTTC. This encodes CAIRSGGSNNEQFF.

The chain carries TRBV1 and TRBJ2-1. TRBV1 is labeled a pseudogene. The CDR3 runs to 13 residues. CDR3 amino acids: CTSSQDWGNEQFF. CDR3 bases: TGCACCAGCAGCCAAGATTGGGGAAATGAGCAGTTCTTC.

CDR3 nucleotide sequence: TGTGCCAGCAGCTTAGCGCCTCGTGATCAGCCCCAGCATTTT. It specifies CASSLAPRDQPQHF. The chain uses TRBV7-9 and TRBJ1-5; no clear D gene. V lost 0 bases and J lost 5, with 8 bases in between. The CDR3 has 14 amino acids. CDR1 is SEHNR and CDR2 is FQNEAQ in the germline V gene (reference sequence).

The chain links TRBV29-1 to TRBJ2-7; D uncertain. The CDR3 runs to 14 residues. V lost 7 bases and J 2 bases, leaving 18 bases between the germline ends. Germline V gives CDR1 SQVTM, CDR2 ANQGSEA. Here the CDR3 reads CSANLPPKPYEQYF. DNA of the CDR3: TGCAGCGCCAACCTCCCCCCTAAGCCCTACGAGCAGTACTTC.

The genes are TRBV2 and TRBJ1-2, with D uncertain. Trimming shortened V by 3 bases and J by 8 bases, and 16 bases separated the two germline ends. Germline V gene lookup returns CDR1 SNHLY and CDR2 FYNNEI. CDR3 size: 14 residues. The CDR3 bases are TGTGCCAGCAGTGATTTTGACATGGCGTACGGCTACACCTTC. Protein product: CASSDFDMAYGYTF.

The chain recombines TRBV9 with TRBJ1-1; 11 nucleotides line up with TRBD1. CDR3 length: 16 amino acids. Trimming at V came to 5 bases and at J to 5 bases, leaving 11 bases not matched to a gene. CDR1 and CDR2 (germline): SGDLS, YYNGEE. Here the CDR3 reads CASRDPGTGGFTEAFF. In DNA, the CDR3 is TGTGCCAGCAGAGATCCCGGGACAGGGGGTTTTACTGAAGCTTTCTTT.

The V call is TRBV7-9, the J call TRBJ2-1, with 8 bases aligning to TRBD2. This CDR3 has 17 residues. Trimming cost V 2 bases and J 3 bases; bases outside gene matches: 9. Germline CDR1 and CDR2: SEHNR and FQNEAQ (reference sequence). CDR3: CASSLLLREGIYNEQFF. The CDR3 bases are TGTGCCAGCAGCTTACTTCTACGGGAGGGAATCTACAATGAGCAGTTCTTC.

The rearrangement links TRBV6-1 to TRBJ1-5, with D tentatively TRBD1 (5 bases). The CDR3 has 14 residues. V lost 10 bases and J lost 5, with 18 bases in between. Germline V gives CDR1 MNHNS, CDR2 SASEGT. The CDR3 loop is CAISMPDSYQPQHF. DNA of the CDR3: TGTGCCATCTCCATGCCAGACAGCTATCAGCCCCAGCATTTT.

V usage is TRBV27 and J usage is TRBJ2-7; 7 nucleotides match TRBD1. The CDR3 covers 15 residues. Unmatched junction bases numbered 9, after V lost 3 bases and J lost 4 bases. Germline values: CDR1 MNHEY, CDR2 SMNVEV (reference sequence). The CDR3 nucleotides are TGTGCCAGCAGTTTTCTACAGGGGTTAGTGTACGAGCAGTACTTC. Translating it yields CASSFLQGLVYEQYF.

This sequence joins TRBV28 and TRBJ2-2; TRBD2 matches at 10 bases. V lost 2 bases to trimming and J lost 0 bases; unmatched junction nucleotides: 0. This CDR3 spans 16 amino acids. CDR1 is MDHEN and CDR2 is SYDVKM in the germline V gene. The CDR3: CASSLSGRANTGELFF. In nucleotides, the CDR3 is TGTGCCAGCAGTTTAAGCGGGAGGGCGAACACCGGGGAGCTGTTTTTT.

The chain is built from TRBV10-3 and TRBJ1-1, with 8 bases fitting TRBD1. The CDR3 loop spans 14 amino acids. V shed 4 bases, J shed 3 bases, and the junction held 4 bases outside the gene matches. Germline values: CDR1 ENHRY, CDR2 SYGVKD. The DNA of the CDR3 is TGTGCCATCAGTGTGGACAGGGCACACACTGAAGCTTTCTTT. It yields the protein CAISVDRAHTEAFF.

The chain's CDR3 is CASSLRAGGRSHNEQFF. DNA for the CDR3: TGTGCCAGCAGTTTGAGGGCTGGCGGGAGGTCACACAATGAGCAGTTCTTC. V gene TRBV28 combines with J gene TRBJ2-1; the match to TRBD2 covers 8 bases. This CDR3 region has 17 residues. The germline V gene encodes CDR1 MDHEN and CDR2 SYDVKM. Trimming took 3 bases from V and 5 from J; bases not matched to a gene: 12. The full variable domain, completed using reference TRBV28 and TRBJ2-1, is DVKVTQSSRYLVKRTGEKVFLECVQDMDHENMFWYRQDPGLGLRLIYFSYDVKMKEKGDIPEGYSVSREKKERFSLILESASTNQTSMYLCASSLRAGGRSHNEQFFGPGTRLTVL.

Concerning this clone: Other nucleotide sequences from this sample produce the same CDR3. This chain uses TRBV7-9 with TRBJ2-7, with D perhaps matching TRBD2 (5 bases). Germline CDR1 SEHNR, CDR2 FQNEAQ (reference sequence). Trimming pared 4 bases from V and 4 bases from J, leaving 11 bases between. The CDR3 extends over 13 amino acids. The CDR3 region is CASSSGLLYEQYF. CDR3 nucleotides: TGTGCCAGCAGCTCCGGACTGCTGTACGAGCAGTACTTC.

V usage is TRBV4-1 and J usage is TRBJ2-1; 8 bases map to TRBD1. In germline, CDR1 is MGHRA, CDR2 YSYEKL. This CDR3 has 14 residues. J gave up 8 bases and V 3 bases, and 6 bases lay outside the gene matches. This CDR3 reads CASSHQQGDDEQFF. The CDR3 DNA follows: TGCGCCAGCAGCCATCAACAGGGGGATGATGAGCAGTTCTTC.

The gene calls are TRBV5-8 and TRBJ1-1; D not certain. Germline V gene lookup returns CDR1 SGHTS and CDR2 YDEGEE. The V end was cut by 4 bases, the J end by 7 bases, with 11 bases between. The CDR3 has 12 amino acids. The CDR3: CASSHKWGEAFF. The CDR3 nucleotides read TGTGCCAGCAGCCATAAATGGGGTGAAGCTTTCTTT.

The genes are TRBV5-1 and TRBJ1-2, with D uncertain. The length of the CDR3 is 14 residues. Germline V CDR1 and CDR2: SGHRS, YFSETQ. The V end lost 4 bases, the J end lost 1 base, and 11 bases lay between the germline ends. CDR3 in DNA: TGCGCCAGCAGCCATGACACTTATAACTATGGCTACACCTTC. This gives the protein CASSHDTYNYGYTF.

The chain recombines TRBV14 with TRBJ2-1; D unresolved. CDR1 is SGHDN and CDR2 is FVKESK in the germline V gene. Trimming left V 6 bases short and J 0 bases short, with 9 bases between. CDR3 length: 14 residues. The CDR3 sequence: CASRPLSSYNEQFF. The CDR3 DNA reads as TGTGCCAGCAGGCCCCTAAGCTCCTACAATGAGCAGTTCTTC.

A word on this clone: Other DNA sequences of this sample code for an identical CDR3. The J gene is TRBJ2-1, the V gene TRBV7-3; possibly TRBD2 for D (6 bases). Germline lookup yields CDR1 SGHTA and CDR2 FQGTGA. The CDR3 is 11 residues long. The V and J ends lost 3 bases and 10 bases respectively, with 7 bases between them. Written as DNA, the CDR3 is TGTGCCAGCAGCTTGGGGAGGGAGCAGTTCTTC. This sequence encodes CASSLGREQFF.

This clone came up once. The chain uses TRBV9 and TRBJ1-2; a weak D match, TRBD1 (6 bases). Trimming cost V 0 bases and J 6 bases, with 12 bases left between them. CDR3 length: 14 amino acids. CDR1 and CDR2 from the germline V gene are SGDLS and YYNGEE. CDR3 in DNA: TGTGCCAGCAGCGTAGAAGGGGGACCGAATGGCTACACCTTC. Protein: CASSVEGGPNGYTF.

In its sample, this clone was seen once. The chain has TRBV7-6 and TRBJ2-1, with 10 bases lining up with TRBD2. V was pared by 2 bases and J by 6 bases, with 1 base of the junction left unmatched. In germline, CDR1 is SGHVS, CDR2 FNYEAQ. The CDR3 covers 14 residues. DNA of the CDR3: TGTGCCAGCAGCTTACCTAGCGGGAGCAATGAGCAGTTCTTC. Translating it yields CASSLPSGSNEQFF.

CDR3 sequence: CASSGTPYNEQFF. The CDR3 nucleotides read TGCGCCAGCAGTGGGACACCCTACAATGAGCAGTTCTTC. The J gene is TRBJ2-1, the V gene TRBV10-2; D may be TRBD1 (5 bases). V lost 4 bases and J lost 2, with 6 bases in between. The length of the CDR3 is 13 residues. Germline CDR1 is WSHSY and CDR2 is SAAADI.

The CDR3 sequence is CASSSRDSAYEQYF. DNA for the CDR3: TGTGCCAGCAGTTCCCGGGACAGTGCCTACGAGCAGTACTTC. The chain couples TRBV6-5 to TRBJ2-7, with 7 positions matching TRBD1. The CDR3 runs to 14 residues. Germline-derived CDR1 and CDR2 are MNHEY and SVGAGI. After removal of 4 bases from V and 2 bases from J, the junction contained 5 bases not matched to a gene.

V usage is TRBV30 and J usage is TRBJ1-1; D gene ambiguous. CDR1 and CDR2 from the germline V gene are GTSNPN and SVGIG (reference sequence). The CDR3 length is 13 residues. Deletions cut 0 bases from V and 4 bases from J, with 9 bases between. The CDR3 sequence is CAWSVVGLTEAFF. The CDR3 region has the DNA TGTGCCTGGAGTGTCGTGGGTCTCACTGAAGCTTTCTTT.

The CDR3 loop reads CASSSLTSFHEQYF. CDR3 coding DNA: TGTGCCAGTAGTTCTCTGACTAGCTTCCACGAGCAGTACTTC. The chain employs TRBV19 and TRBJ2-7; TRBD2 aligns across 7 bases. CDR1 and CDR2 (germline): LNHDA, SQIVND (reference sequence). V shed 5 bases and J 5 bases; nucleotides not matched to a gene: 9. The CDR3 totals 14 residues.